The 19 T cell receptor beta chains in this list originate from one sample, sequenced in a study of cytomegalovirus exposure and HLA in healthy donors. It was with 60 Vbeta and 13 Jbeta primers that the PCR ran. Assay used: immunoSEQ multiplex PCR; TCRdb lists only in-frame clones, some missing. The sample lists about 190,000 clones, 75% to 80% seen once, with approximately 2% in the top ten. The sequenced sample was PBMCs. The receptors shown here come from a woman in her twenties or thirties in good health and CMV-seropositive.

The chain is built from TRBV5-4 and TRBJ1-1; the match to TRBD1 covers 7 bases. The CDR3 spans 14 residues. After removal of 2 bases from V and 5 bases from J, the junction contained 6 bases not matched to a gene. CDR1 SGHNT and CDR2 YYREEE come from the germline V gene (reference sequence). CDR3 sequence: CASSLKGGATEAFF. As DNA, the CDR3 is TGTGCCAGCAGCTTAAAAGGGGGCGCGACTGAAGCTTTCTTT.

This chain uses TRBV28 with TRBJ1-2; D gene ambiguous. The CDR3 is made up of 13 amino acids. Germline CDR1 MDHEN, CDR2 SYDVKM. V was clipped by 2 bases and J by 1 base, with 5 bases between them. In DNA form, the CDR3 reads TGTGCCAGCAGTTTAACAGATAACTATGGCTACACCTTC. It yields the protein CASSLTDNYGYTF.

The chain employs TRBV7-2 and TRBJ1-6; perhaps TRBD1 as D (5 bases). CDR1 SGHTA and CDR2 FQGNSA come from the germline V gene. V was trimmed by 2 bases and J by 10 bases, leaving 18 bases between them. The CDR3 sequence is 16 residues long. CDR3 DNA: TGTGCCAGCAGCTTATTCGGGGGGACTATTCCCTCACCCCTCCACTTT. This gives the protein CASSLFGGTIPSPLHF.

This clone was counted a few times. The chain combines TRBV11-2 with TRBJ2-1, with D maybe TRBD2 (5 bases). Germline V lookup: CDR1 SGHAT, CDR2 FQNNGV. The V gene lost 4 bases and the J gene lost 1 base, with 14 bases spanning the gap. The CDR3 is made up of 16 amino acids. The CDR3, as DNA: TGTGCCAGCAGCTCCTCGGGGATTGGGTCCTACAATGAGCAGTTCTTC. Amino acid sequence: CASSSSGIGSYNEQFF. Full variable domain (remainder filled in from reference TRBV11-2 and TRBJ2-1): EAGVAQSPRYKIIEKRQSVAFWCNPISGHATLYWYQQILGQGPKLLIQFQNNGVVDDSQLPKDRFSAERLKGVDSTLKIQPAKLEDSAVYLCASSSSGIGSYNEQFFGPGTRLTVL.

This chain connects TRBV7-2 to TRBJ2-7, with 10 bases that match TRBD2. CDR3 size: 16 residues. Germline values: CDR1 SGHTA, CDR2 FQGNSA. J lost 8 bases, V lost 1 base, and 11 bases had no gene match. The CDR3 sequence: CASSLERGGTSAKQYF. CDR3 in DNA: TGTGCCAGCAGCTTAGAGAGGGGGGGGACTAGCGCTAAGCAGTACTTC.

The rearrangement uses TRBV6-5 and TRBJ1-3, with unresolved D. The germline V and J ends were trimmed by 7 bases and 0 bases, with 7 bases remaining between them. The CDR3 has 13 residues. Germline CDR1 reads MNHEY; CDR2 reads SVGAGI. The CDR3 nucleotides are TGTGCCAGCATCCAGGCCTCTGGAAACACCATATATTTT. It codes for CASIQASGNTIYF.

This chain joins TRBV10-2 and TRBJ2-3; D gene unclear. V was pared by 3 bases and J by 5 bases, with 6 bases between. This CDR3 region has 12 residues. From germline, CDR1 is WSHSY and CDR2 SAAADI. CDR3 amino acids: CASSDPRDTQYF. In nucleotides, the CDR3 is TGCGCCAGCAGTGACCCTAGAGATACGCAGTATTTT.

Written as DNA, the CDR3 is TGTGCCAGCAGCATACCCACAGGGGGCTACACCGGGGAGCTGTTTTTT. Amino acids: CASSIPTGGYTGELFF. V gene TRBV7-8 combines with J gene TRBJ2-2; 9 nucleotides match TRBD1. The J segment lost 3 bases and the V segment lost 5 bases, leaving 7 bases of the junction unmatched. The CDR3 covers 16 residues. The germline gives CDR1 SGHVS, CDR2 FQNEAQ.

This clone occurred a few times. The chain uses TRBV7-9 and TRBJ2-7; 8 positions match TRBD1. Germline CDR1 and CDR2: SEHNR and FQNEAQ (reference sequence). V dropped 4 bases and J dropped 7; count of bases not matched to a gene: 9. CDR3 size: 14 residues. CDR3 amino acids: CASSWTGNSGEQYF. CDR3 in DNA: TGTGCCAGCAGCTGGACAGGGAATTCTGGGGAGCAGTACTTC.

The CDR3 loop is CASSLSGGNTEAFF. The CDR3 nucleotides are TGTGCCAGCAGCCTCTCAGGTGGGAACACTGAAGCTTTCTTT. The gene calls are TRBV28 and TRBJ1-1; D is undetermined. Trimming removed 6 bases at V and 1 base at J, with 12 bases between. In germline, CDR1 is MDHEN, CDR2 SYDVKM. The CDR3 covers 14 residues. Full variable domain (remainder filled in from reference TRBV28 and TRBJ1-1): DVKVTQSSRYLVKRTGEKVFLECVQDMDHENMFWYRQDPGLGLRLIYFSYDVKMKEKGDIPEGYSVSREKKERFSLILESASTNQTSMYLCASSLSGGNTEAFFGQGTRLTVV.

The CDR3 nucleotides are TGTGCCAGTAGGGACAGGGGAGGGAACTATGGCTACACCTTC. Its protein product is CASRDRGGNYGYTF. The chain couples TRBV19 to TRBJ1-2; 9 bases map to TRBD1. The CDR3 length is 14 residues. Germline CDR1 reads LNHDA; CDR2 reads SQIVND (reference sequence). With 6 bases clipped from V and 2 bases from J, the junction kept 4 bases outside the gene matches.

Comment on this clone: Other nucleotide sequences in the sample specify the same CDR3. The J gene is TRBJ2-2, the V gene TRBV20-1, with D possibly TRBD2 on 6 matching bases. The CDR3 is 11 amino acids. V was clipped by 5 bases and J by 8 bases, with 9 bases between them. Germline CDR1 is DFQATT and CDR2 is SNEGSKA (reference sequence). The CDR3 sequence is CSAGGPGELFF. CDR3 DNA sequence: TGCAGTGCTGGAGGGCCAGGGGAGCTGTTTTTT.

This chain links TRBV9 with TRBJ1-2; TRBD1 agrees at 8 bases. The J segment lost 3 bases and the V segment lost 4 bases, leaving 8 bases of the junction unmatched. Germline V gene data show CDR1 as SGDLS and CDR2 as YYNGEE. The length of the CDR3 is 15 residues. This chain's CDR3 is CASSPSGTGHYGYTF. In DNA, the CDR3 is TGTGCCAGCAGCCCCTCCGGGACAGGCCACTATGGCTACACCTTC. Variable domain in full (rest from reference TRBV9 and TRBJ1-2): DSGVTQTPKHLITATGQRVTLRCSPRSGDLSVYWYQQSLDQGLQFLIQYYNGEERAKGNILERFSAQQFPDLHSELNLSSLELGDSALYFCASSPSGTGHYGYTFGSGTRLTVV.

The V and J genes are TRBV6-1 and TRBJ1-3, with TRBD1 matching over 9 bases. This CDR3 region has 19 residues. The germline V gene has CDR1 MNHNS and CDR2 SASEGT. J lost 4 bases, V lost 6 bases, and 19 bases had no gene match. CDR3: CASSERIGTGRRKGNTIYF. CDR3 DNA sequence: TGTGCCAGCAGCGAAAGAATTGGGACAGGGCGAAGGAAGGGAAACACCATATATTTT.

The CDR3 loop reads CSVARSLGEKLFF. The CDR3, as DNA: TGCAGCGTTGCCAGGTCCCTTGGGGAAAAACTGTTTTTT. This chain joins TRBV29-1 and TRBJ1-4; D unclear. The CDR3 extends over 13 amino acids. In germline, CDR1 is SQVTM, CDR2 ANQGSEA. Between the trimmed V and J ends, which lost 4 bases and 8 bases, there was a span of 14 bases.

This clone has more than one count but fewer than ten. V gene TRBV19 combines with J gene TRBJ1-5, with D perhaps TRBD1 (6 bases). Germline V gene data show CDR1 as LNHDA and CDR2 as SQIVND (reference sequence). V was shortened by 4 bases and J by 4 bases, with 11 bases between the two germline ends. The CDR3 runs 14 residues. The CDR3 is CASSSETGNQPQHF. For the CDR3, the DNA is TGTGCCAGTAGTAGCGAGACAGGAAATCAGCCCCAGCATTTT.

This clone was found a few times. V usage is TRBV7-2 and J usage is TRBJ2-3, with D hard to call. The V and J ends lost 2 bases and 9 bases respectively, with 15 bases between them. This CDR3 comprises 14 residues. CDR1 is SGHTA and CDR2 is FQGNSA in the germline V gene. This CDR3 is CASSLFASGETQYF. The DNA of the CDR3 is TGTGCCAGCAGCTTATTCGCGTCGGGTGAGACGCAGTATTTT.

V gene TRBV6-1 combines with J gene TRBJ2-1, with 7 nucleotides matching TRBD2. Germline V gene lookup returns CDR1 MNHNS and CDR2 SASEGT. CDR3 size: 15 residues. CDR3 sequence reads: CAIGVGLEDYNEQFF. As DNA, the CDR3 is TGTGCTATAGGTGTCGGACTAGAGGATTACAATGAGCAGTTCTTC.

CDR3 nucleotide sequence: TGCGCCAGCAGCTTGCCGAGCTCCTACAATGAGCAGTTCTTC. As protein: CASSLPSSYNEQFF. The gene calls are TRBV5-1 and TRBJ2-1; D remains ambiguous. CDR1 SGHRS and CDR2 YFSETQ come from the germline V gene. Trimming cost V 1 base and J 0 bases, with 5 bases left between them. The CDR3 is made up of 14 amino acids.